This TCR beta chain was recorded in a study of CD8 T cells in Susac syndrome. On this clonotype itself: Antigen: not known.

Findings of the study overall: By the study's own acknowledgment, its TCR sequencing and HLA analysis included relatively few individuals.

The V segment lost 8 bases and the J segment 7 bases; nucleotides outside the gene matches: 11. Germline lookup yields CDR1 MNHNS and CDR2 SASEGT. The CDR3 runs to 13 residues. Random hexamers served to reverse transcribe roughly 0.45 to 1 ug RNA. TCR beta CDR3 was amplified by immunoSEQ multiplex PCR. This amplification extended across 54 Vbeta and 13 Jbeta segments. TCRdb redid the calling of the immunoSEQ multiplex PCR reads with MiXCR, one entry per CDR3 protein. The sample holds almost 450,000 distinct CDR3 sequences; around 83% are singletons and the top ten take roughly 0.1%. Included as multiple sclerosis controls were treatment-naive patients who had stable or active relapsing-remitting disease.

V usage is TRBV6-1 and J usage is TRBJ2-7; 7 bases align to TRBD1. The material sequenced was CD8+ T cells from PBMCs. This receptor was taken from a human donor with multiple sclerosis. Here the CDR3 DNA reads TGTGCCAGCCGGGACAGAGGATTTGTAGAGCAGTACTTC. Protein product: CASRDRGFVEQYF.